The next 27 T cell receptor beta chains were all read from a single sample in a study of CD8 T cells in Susac syndrome. Reverse transcription of roughly 0.45 to 1 ug RNA was performed with random hexamers. MiXCR was run by TCRdb on the immunoSEQ multiplex PCR reads, yielding one entry per CDR3 protein. Here the sample spans under 90,000 distinct CDR3 sequences, just over 90% being singletons. Specimen: CD4+ T cells from PBMCs. The source of these receptors is a human donor with Susac syndrome.

V usage is TRBV19 and J usage is TRBJ1-1; tentatively, D is TRBD1 (5 bases). Germline loops: CDR1 LNHDA, CDR2 SQIVND (reference sequence). The CDR3 has 13 amino acids. V lost 7 bases to trimming and J lost 7 bases, with 16 bases between them. CDR3 sequence: CASISRDRREAFF. CDR3 nucleotides: TGTGCCAGTATTTCCCGGGACCGGCGTGAAGCTTTCTTT.

The chain employs TRBV5-4 and TRBJ2-7; D is uncertain. V lost 2 bases, J lost 0 bases, and 9 bases lay in between. Per germline, CDR1 SGHNT and CDR2 YYREEE (reference sequence). CDR3 length: 14 residues. CDR3 protein: CASSFGDRSYEQYF. The DNA for the CDR3 is TGTGCCAGCAGCTTTGGCGATCGCTCCTACGAGCAGTACTTC.

The rearrangement uses TRBV19 and TRBJ1-2, with D possibly being TRBD1 (6 bases). This CDR3 is built from 14 residues. Germline V gives CDR1 LNHDA, CDR2 SQIVND (reference sequence). Trimming pared 2 bases from V and 4 bases from J, leaving 11 bases between. DNA for the CDR3: TGTGCCAGTAGTATACAACAGGGAGGCTATGGCTACACCTTC. Protein sequence: CASSIQQGGYGYTF.

V is TRBV27 and J is TRBJ2-5, with D unclear. Germline V CDR1 and CDR2: MNHEY, SMNVEV (reference sequence). The CDR3 covers 15 residues. Trimming took off 2 bases at V and 1 base at J, with 11 bases between the two ends. CDR3 DNA: TGTGCCAGCAGTTTAAGAATACTTCCCCAAGAGACCCAGTACTTC. Translation: CASSLRILPQETQYF.

V gene TRBV12-3 or TRBV12-4 combines with J gene TRBJ1-1; D is uncertain. V was cut by 8 bases and J by 6 bases, with 16 bases left in between. The CDR3 spans 13 residues. The CDR3 DNA follows: TGTGCCAGCTGCAAGATGGGGTACCCTGAAGCTTTCTTT. This gives the protein CASCKMGYPEAFF.

The CDR3 spells CASSQGSQIIYNEQFF. CDR3 coding DNA: TGTGCCAGCAGCCAAGGTTCTCAGATAATATACAATGAGCAGTTCTTC. The chain combines TRBV3-1 with TRBJ2-1; D remains ambiguous. V was trimmed by 1 base and J by 4 bases, leaving 14 bases between them. Germline-derived CDR1 and CDR2 are LGHDT and YNNKEL (reference sequence). The CDR3 sequence is 16 residues long.

The CDR3 sequence is CASGGGTGYEQYF. The CDR3, as DNA: TGCGCCAGCGGGGGCGGGACAGGCTACGAGCAGTACTTC. V is TRBV5-1 and J is TRBJ2-7, with 8 bases matching TRBD1. CDR1 is SGHRS, CDR2 YFSETQ, per germline. V shed 7 bases, J shed 3 bases, and the junction held 6 bases outside the gene matches. The CDR3 is made up of 13 amino acids.

The V call is TRBV20-1, the J call TRBJ2-5; D might be TRBD2 (6 bases). Germline V gene sequence: CDR1 DFQATT, CDR2 SNEGSKA (reference sequence). The V and J ends lost 1 base and 1 base respectively, with 13 bases between them. The CDR3 sequence is 15 residues long. This chain's CDR3 is CSARGRRGSQETQYF. In DNA, the CDR3 is TGCAGTGCTAGAGGTCGGAGGGGCTCCCAAGAGACCCAGTACTTC.

V usage is TRBV2 and J usage is TRBJ1-1, with 7 bases lining up with TRBD1. V lost 4 bases to trimming and J lost 5 bases; unmatched junction nucleotides: 7. CDR1 and CDR2 (germline): SNHLY, FYNNEI. CDR3 length: 14 residues. In DNA, the CDR3 is TGTGCCAGCAGTGGTCAGGGGGTGGGGACTGAAGCTTTCTTT. Its protein is CASSGQGVGTEAFF.

The chain recombines TRBV12-3 or TRBV12-4 with TRBJ2-7, with TRBD1 as a possible D gene (5 bases). The V end was cut by 0 bases, the J end by 0 bases, with 9 bases between. This CDR3 has 15 residues. CDR3 in amino acids: CASSLADTTSYEQYF. The CDR3 DNA reads TGTGCCAGCAGTTTAGCGGACACTACCTCCTACGAGCAGTACTTC.

J is TRBJ1-3 and V is TRBV29-1; D is unclear. This CDR3 has 13 amino acids. CDR1 and CDR2 (germline): SQVTM, ANQGSEA. V was trimmed by 2 bases and J by 3 bases, leaving 8 bases between them. CDR3 DNA sequence: TGCAGCGTTGAAAGGGCCGGTGGAAACACCATATATTTT. This encodes CSVERAGGNTIYF.

The rearrangement links TRBV20-1 to TRBJ2-5, with 9 bases that match TRBD2. This CDR3 comprises 13 residues. The germline V gene has CDR1 DFQATT and CDR2 SNEGSKA (reference sequence). V dropped 6 bases and J dropped 5; count of bases not matched to a gene: 7. The CDR3 protein is CSALGLAGETQYF. In DNA form, the CDR3 reads TGCAGTGCCCTGGGACTAGCTGGGGAGACCCAGTACTTC.

The CDR3 DNA sequence: TGCAGTGCTCCCCCCCCGGGACAGGGAGGCTACACCTTC. As protein: CSAPPPGQGGYTF. The gene calls are TRBV20-1 and TRBJ1-2; 9 bases map to TRBD1. There are 13 residues in the CDR3. The germline CDR1 and CDR2 sequences are DFQATT and SNEGSKA (reference sequence). V shed 5 bases and J 8 bases; nucleotides not matched to a gene: 9.

In its sample, this clonotype was seen a few times. The chain carries TRBV5-4 and TRBJ2-3; D remains unclear. The V end lost 2 bases, the J end lost 2 bases, and 12 bases lay between the germline ends. Germline V gene data show CDR1 as SGHNT and CDR2 as YYREEE (reference sequence). The CDR3 contains 15 residues. The CDR3 nucleotides are TGTGCCAGCAGCTTCCCCCAAACCAACACAGATACGCAGTATTTT. Amino acid sequence: CASSFPQTNTDTQYF.

The V call is TRBV3-1, the J call TRBJ2-6; D gene unclear. The CDR3 is made up of 17 amino acids. The germline V and J ends were trimmed by 1 base and 1 base, with 11 bases remaining between them. Germline V lookup: CDR1 LGHDT, CDR2 YNNKEL (reference sequence). This CDR3 is CASSQGLRSSGANVLTF. The CDR3 DNA reads as TGTGCCAGCAGCCAAGGCCTCCGATCATCTGGGGCCAACGTCCTGACTTTC.

The J gene is TRBJ2-7, the V gene TRBV7-2; TRBD1 agrees at 9 bases. J was trimmed by 4 bases and V by 5 bases; bases with no gene match: 9. Germline CDR1 and CDR2: SGHTA and FQGNSA. The CDR3 length is 15 residues. The CDR3, as DNA: TGTGCCAGCAGCGCCCGGGACAGGGCTAGGTACGAGCAGTACTTC. This gives the protein CASSARDRARYEQYF.

The rearrangement uses TRBV19 and TRBJ2-6; unclear D gene. This CDR3 contains 14 residues. V was clipped by 4 bases and J by 0 bases, with 4 bases between them. The germline V gene has CDR1 LNHDA and CDR2 SQIVND (reference sequence). The CDR3 DNA reads TGTGCCAGTAGTACCGACTCTGGGGCCAACGTCCTGACTTTC. Residues: CASSTDSGANVLTF.

The V and J genes are TRBV5-6 and TRBJ2-3; no definite D call. Between the trimmed V and J ends, which lost 7 bases and 3 bases, there was a span of 12 bases. CDR3 length: 13 amino acids. Germline assignment: CDR1 SGHDT and CDR2 YYEEEE. CDR3 DNA: TGTGCCAGCGCCGTTTGGGCAACAGATACGCAGTATTTT. Encoded protein: CASAVWATDTQYF.

On this clonotype: This may arise from a read error, as a much more abundant clone is one base away. CDR3 bases: TGTTCCAGCAGTTCTTTCGACAATGAGCAGTTCTTC. Protein product: CSSSSFDNEQFF. The chain is built from TRBV10-1 and TRBJ2-1; D call uncertain. The CDR3 runs to 12 residues. Germline V gene sequence: CDR1 WNHNN, CDR2 SYGVQD (reference sequence).

The chain couples TRBV9 to TRBJ1-2; D remains unclear. Trimming took 4 bases from V and 0 from J, leaving 4 bases between them. The CDR3 sequence is 12 residues long. Looked up from germline, CDR1 is SGDLS and CDR2 is YYNGEE. The CDR3 nucleotides read TGTGCCAGCAGCCTCACTAACTATGGCTACACCTTC. Translated: CASSLTNYGYTF.

This chain links TRBV5-1 with TRBJ2-1; D call uncertain. The CDR3 spans 14 residues. Germline V gives CDR1 SGHRS, CDR2 YFSETQ. The V and J ends lost 2 bases and 2 bases respectively, with 8 bases between them. Written as DNA, the CDR3 is TGCGCCAGCAGCTTACAGAAAGCCTACAATGAGCAGTTCTTC. Translation: CASSLQKAYNEQFF.

This clonotype has just a few counts. This chain uses TRBV7-8 with TRBJ1-4; 7 nucleotides agree with TRBD1. CDR1 and CDR2 from the germline V gene are SGHVS and FQNEAQ. The V segment lost 3 bases and the J segment 13 bases; nucleotides outside the gene matches: 5. This CDR3 comprises 12 residues. The CDR3 DNA follows: TGTGCCAGCAGCTTTCAGGGGGGAGGACTGTTTTTT. It translates to CASSFQGGGLFF.

The J gene is TRBJ2-1, the V gene TRBV5-4; 8 bases map to TRBD2. V was clipped by 5 bases and J by 0 bases; unmatched bases: 13. Germline V gene lookup returns CDR1 SGHNT and CDR2 YYREEE (reference sequence). The CDR3 totals 18 residues. The CDR3 spells CASSLAGGPASSYNEQFF. DNA of the CDR3: TGTGCCAGCAGTCTTGCGGGAGGCCCGGCGAGCTCCTACAATGAGCAGTTCTTC.

Concerning this clonotype itself: The junction departs from germline at one end; a sequencing error may be responsible. The V call is TRBV12-3 or TRBV12-4, the J call TRBJ2-1, with 8 nucleotides matching TRBD2. CDR3 length equals 21 residues. The DNA of the CDR3 is TGTGCCAGCAGTTTATACGCAAGGGGACTAGGGGGAATCCGCTCCTACAATGAGCAGTGCTTC. As protein: CASSLYARGLGGIRSYNEQCF.

The chain links TRBV6-6 to TRBJ1-5; possibly TRBD1 for D (5 bases). V was clipped by 0 bases and J by 2 bases, with 11 bases between them. This CDR3 is 16 amino acids long. In germline, CDR1 is MNHNY, CDR2 SVGAGI (reference sequence). The CDR3 sequence is CASSYSRRGGNQPQHF. Here the CDR3 DNA reads TGTGCCAGCAGTTACTCGCGTCGGGGGGGCAATCAGCCCCAGCATTTT.

The chain links TRBV19 to TRBJ1-2; 7 bases agree with TRBD1. The CDR3 is made up of 14 amino acids. V lost 6 bases, J lost 8 bases, and 12 bases stayed unmatched. In germline, CDR1 is LNHDA, CDR2 SQIVND (reference sequence). The DNA for the CDR3 is TGTGCCAGTAGCCACAGAGACAGGGAGTCGGGCTACACCTTC. Translating gives CASSHRDRESGYTF. Full variable domain (rest looked up from reference TRBV19 and TRBJ1-2): DGGITQSPKYLFRKEGQNVTLSCEQNLNHDAMYWYRQDPGQGLRLIYYSQIVNDFQKGDIAEGYSVSREKKESFPLTVTSAQKNPTAFYLCASSHRDRESGYTFGSGTRLTVV.

This chain links TRBV5-6 with TRBJ2-5, with D tentatively TRBD2 (6 bases). V was trimmed by 2 bases and J by 5 bases, leaving 10 bases between them. The CDR3 length is 13 residues. Germline V gene data show CDR1 as SGHDT and CDR2 as YYEEEE. This CDR3 reads CASSLTAGETQYF. The CDR3 region has the DNA TGTGCCAGCAGCTTAACAGCGGGCGAGACCCAGTACTTC.